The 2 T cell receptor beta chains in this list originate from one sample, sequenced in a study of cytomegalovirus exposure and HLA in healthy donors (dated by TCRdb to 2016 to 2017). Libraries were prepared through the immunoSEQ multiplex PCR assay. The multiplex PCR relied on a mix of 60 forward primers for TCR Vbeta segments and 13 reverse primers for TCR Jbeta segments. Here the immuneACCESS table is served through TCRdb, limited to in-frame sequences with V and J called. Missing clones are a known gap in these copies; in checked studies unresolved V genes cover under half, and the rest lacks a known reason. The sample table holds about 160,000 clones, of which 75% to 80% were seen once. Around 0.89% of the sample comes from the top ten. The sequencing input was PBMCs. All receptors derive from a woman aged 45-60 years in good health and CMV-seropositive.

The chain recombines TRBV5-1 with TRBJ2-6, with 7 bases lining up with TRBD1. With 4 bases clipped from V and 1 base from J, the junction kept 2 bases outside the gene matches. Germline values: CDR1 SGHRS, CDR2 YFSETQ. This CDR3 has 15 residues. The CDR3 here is CASSGDSSGANVLTF. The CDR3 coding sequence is TGCGCCAGCAGCGGGGACAGTTCTGGGGCCAACGTCCTGACTTTC.

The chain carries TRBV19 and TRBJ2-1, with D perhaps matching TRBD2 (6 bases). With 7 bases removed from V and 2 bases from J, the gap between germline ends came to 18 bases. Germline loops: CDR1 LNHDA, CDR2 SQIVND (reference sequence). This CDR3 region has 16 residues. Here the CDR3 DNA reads TGTGCCAGTACTTCAGCCCAAGGGAGGACCTACAATGAGCAGTTCTTC. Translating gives CASTSAQGRTYNEQFF.